The 24 T cell receptor beta chains listed next were all sequenced from one sample in a study of blood T cell repertoires in COVID-19. Clones were sequenced by immunoSEQ multiplex PCR, and TCRdb holds only the in-frame ones, with some missing. The table has 380,000 or so clones, around nine tenths seen once. The specimen was PBMCs or T cells enriched from blood (not recorded which). The receptors here all came from a woman in her 30s with acute COVID-19.

The rearrangement uses TRBV29-1 and TRBJ1-3; TRBD1 agrees at 8 bases. Losses at the gene ends were 2 bases for V and 0 bases for J; bases not matched to a gene: 3. The CDR3 sequence is 15 residues long. The germline V gene encodes CDR1 SQVTM and CDR2 ANQGSEA. The DNA for the CDR3 is TGCAGCGTTGAAACTGGACAGGGCTCTGGAAACACCATATATTTT. Translation: CSVETGQGSGNTIYF.

This clone was recorded a few times. The rearrangement links TRBV9 to TRBJ2-1; a possible D gene is TRBD2 (5 bases). The V and J ends lost 2 bases and 0 bases respectively, with 9 bases between them. In germline, CDR1 is SGDLS, CDR2 YYNGEE. This CDR3 comprises 15 residues. The CDR3 coding sequence is TGTGCCAGCAGCGTCTCCGGGAACTCCTACAATGAGCAGTTCTTC. Residues: CASSVSGNSYNEQFF.

The chain recombines TRBV10-2 with TRBJ2-7; 7 bases line up with TRBD2. The CDR3 covers 14 residues. The junction had 5 bases not matched to a gene; V was cut back by 1 base and J by 5 bases. CDR1 and CDR2 from the germline V gene are WSHSY and SAAADI. The DNA of the CDR3 is TGCGCCAGCAGTGAGTGGCTAGCGGAGGACGAGCAGTACTTC. Protein: CASSEWLAEDEQYF.

This chain uses TRBV6-2 or TRBV6-3 with TRBJ2-7, with 8 nucleotides matching TRBD1. The germline CDR1 and CDR2 sequences are MNHEY and SVGEGT. The CDR3 loop spans 16 amino acids. Unmatched junction bases numbered 9, after V lost 2 bases and J lost 3 bases. CDR3 nucleotide sequence: TGTGCCAGCAGTTACCCCCCAGGGGGCGCGTTCTACGAGCAGTACTTC. Translated: CASSYPPGGAFYEQYF.

The chain joins TRBV28 to TRBJ2-7; TRBD1 matches 10 bases. The V gene's germline CDR1 is MDHEN and CDR2 SYDVKM. CDR3 length: 13 residues. V was pared by 9 bases and J by 7 bases, with 9 bases of the junction left unmatched. The CDR3 loop is CASSTGGAREQYF. CDR3 DNA: TGTGCCAGTTCGACAGGGGGCGCTCGGGAGCAGTACTTC. The full variable domain, its missing parts supplied by reference TRBV28 and TRBJ2-7, is DVKVTQSSRYLVKRTGEKVFLECVQDMDHENMFWYRQDPGLGLRLIYFSYDVKMKEKGDIPEGYSVSREKKERFSLILESASTNQTSMYLCASSTGGAREQYFGPGTRLTVT.

This clone was detected once. The genes are TRBV5-1 and TRBJ2-3; 7 bases fit TRBD2. The CDR3 is made up of 13 amino acids. Germline V gene sequence: CDR1 SGHRS, CDR2 YFSETQ. V shed 0 bases, J shed 10 bases, and the junction held 5 bases outside the gene matches. The CDR3, as DNA: TGCGCCAGCAGCTTGGCGGGACTATCGGCGCAGTATTTT. Protein: CASSLAGLSAQYF.

This clone was seen just once. The chain combines TRBV6-2 or TRBV6-3 with TRBJ1-1, with D possibly matching TRBD1 (5 bases). CDR1 MNHEY and CDR2 SVGEGT come from the germline V gene. Trimming stripped 0 bases from V and 3 bases from J, with 14 bases between. The CDR3 is 16 amino acids. Written as DNA, the CDR3 is TGTGCCAGCAGTTACTCGAGTGGAAGGGGCTACACTGAAGCTTTCTTT. The encoded protein is CASSYSSGRGYTEAFF.

V is TRBV30 and J is TRBJ1-1; D call uncertain. Trimming removed 2 bases at V and 3 bases at J, with 13 bases between. CDR3 size: 14 residues. Germline lookup yields CDR1 GTSNPN and CDR2 SVGIG (reference sequence). CDR3 DNA sequence: TGTGCCTGGAGTCGAAACGCTCGGGACACTGAAGCTTTCTTT. Translating it yields CAWSRNARDTEAFF.

The V call is TRBV19, the J call TRBJ2-1; the match to TRBD2 covers 8 bases. The CDR3 contains 18 residues. The V segment lost 1 base and the J segment 3 bases; nucleotides outside the gene matches: 11. Germline values: CDR1 LNHDA, CDR2 SQIVND (reference sequence). CDR3 region: CASSIAGRLARYYNEQFF. CDR3 nucleotides: TGTGCCAGTAGTATAGCAGGGAGACTAGCGAGATACTACAATGAGCAGTTCTTC.

The J gene is TRBJ1-6, the V gene TRBV21-1; TRBD1, the table's D call, lacks a check against the DNA. TRBV21-1 has pseudogene status. The CDR3 is made up of 17 amino acids. CDR3 residues: CASSKRGRHLYNSPLHF. In DNA, the CDR3 is TGTGCCAGCAGCAAAAGGGGGCGACACCTCTATAATTCACCCCTCCACTTT.

V is TRBV7-2 and J is TRBJ2-5; D call uncertain. CDR3 length: 15 amino acids. The V end lost 5 bases, the J end lost 3 bases, and 16 bases lay between the germline ends. CDR1 and CDR2 from the germline V gene are SGHTA and FQGNSA. This CDR3 is CASSPGTPSKETQYF. The CDR3 DNA is TGTGCCAGCAGCCCAGGCACACCCTCGAAAGAGACCCAGTACTTC.

The J gene is TRBJ1-1, the V gene TRBV27; a possible D gene is TRBD1 (6 bases). The CDR3 has 13 residues. With 9 bases removed from V and 1 base from J, the gap between germline ends came to 12 bases. Germline lookup yields CDR1 MNHEY and CDR2 SMNVEV (reference sequence). CDR3 protein: CARYRVSNTEAFF. The CDR3 region has the DNA TGTGCCAGATACAGGGTATCGAACACTGAAGCTTTCTTT.

The V call is TRBV4-3, the J call TRBJ1-4; tentative D call: TRBD1 (6 bases). The CDR3 length is 15 residues. V was pared by 4 bases and J by 7 bases, with 16 bases between. The V gene's germline CDR1 is LGHNA and CDR2 YSLEER. The CDR3 DNA reads TGCGCCAGCAGCCCAGGACAGACCAGCCGTGAAAAACTGTTTTTT. Amino acids: CASSPGQTSREKLFF.

V gene TRBV12-2 combines with J gene TRBJ1-6. TRBV12-2 is a listed pseudogene. The CDR3 is 17 residues long. Here the CDR3 reads CASRLERVVSYNSPLHF. CDR3 DNA sequence: TGTGCAAGTCGCTTAGAACGGGTTGTCTCCTATAATTCACCCCTCCACTTT.

The genes are TRBV10-3 and TRBJ1-3; 8 bases align to TRBD1. The length of the CDR3 is 13 residues. Germline V lookup: CDR1 ENHRY, CDR2 SYGVKD. The junction had 4 bases not matched to a gene; V was cut back by 10 bases and J by 2 bases. CDR3 region: CATGQGTGNTIYF. The CDR3 DNA follows: TGTGCCACAGGACAGGGAACTGGAAACACCATATATTTT.

This chain joins TRBV3-1 (or the pseudogene TRBV3-2) and TRBJ2-2; D is unclear. The germline CDR1 and CDR2 sequences are LGHDT and YNNKEL (reference sequence). Trimming cost V 5 bases and J 7 bases, with 11 bases left between them. This CDR3 comprises 13 residues. The CDR3 DNA reads TGTGCCAGCAGCGTCACTCTTGTCGGGGAGCTGTTTTTT. Its translation: CASSVTLVGELFF.

This clone was observed a few times. Within the sample, other DNA sequences also encode this same CDR3. The V call is TRBV29-1, the J call TRBJ1-5, with 9 bases matching TRBD1. With V trimmed by 6 bases and J by 5 bases, 5 bases remained unmatched. This CDR3 has 13 amino acids. The germline V gene has CDR1 SQVTM and CDR2 ANQGSEA. The chain's CDR3 is CSVVDRGDQPQHF. CDR3 nucleotides: TGCAGCGTGGTGGACAGGGGCGATCAGCCCCAGCATTTT.

The chain combines TRBV7-3 with TRBJ1-1, with a possible D match to TRBD1 (5 bases). The CDR3 loop spans 20 amino acids. Germline V gene lookup returns CDR1 SGHTA and CDR2 FQGTGA. Trimming took 2 bases from V and 0 from J, leaving 25 bases between them. This CDR3 reads CASSLGGVRGGNRMNTEAFF. The CDR3 DNA is TGTGCCAGCAGCTTAGGAGGGGTGAGAGGAGGGAACCGCATGAACACTGAAGCTTTCTTT.

The chain links TRBV4-1 to TRBJ2-5; the D is unclear. V lost 0 bases to trimming and J lost 1 base, with 9 bases between them. The CDR3 is 15 amino acids. Germline assignment: CDR1 MGHRA and CDR2 YSYEKL. The CDR3 sequence is CASSQEVEFQETQYF. Here the CDR3 DNA reads TGCGCCAGCAGCCAAGAGGTGGAGTTCCAAGAGACCCAGTACTTC.

The chain uses TRBV7-2 and TRBJ1-2; 8 bases line up with TRBD1. V lost 1 base, J lost 2 bases, and 3 bases stayed unmatched. The CDR3 is made up of 15 amino acids. The germline V gene has CDR1 SGHTA and CDR2 FQGNSA. The chain's CDR3 is CASSLGQGKNYGYTF. The CDR3 DNA reads as TGTGCCAGCAGCTTAGGACAGGGGAAAAACTATGGCTACACCTTC.

The chain uses TRBV12-5 and TRBJ2-2; 10 nucleotides align to TRBD2. Trimming cost V 2 bases and J 3 bases; bases outside gene matches: 3. The CDR3 is 16 amino acids. Germline CDR1 reads LGHNT; CDR2 reads FRNRAP. This chain's CDR3 is CASGLILAGDTGELFF. CDR3 sequence (DNA): TGTGCTAGTGGTTTGATCCTAGCGGGGGACACCGGGGAGCTGTTTTTT.

The J gene is TRBJ2-7, the V gene TRBV5-8, with unresolved D. The length of the CDR3 is 14 residues. The V end was cut by 4 bases, the J end by 0 bases, with 11 bases between. Germline V CDR1 and CDR2: SGHTS, YDEGEE. This chain's CDR3 is CASSGGGSSYEQYF. The CDR3 coding sequence is TGTGCCAGCAGCGGCGGTGGCAGCTCCTACGAGCAGTACTTC.

The J gene is TRBJ2-3, the V gene TRBV7-9; the match to TRBD2 covers 11 bases. Germline-derived CDR1 and CDR2 are SEHNR and FQNEAQ (reference sequence). The CDR3 length is 16 residues. Unmatched junction bases numbered 6, after V lost 4 bases and J lost 3 bases. This CDR3 reads CASSSKLAGVTDTQYF. Here the CDR3 DNA reads TGTGCCAGCAGCTCCAAACTAGCGGGGGTGACAGATACGCAGTATTTT.

Only one count was recorded for this clone. The gene calls are TRBV19 and TRBJ2-2; 11 nucleotides match TRBD2. The CDR3 totals 15 residues. Unmatched junction bases numbered 3, after V lost 6 bases and J lost 3 bases. Looked up from germline, CDR1 is LNHDA and CDR2 is SQIVND (reference sequence). The CDR3 is CASRGTSGYTGELFF. The CDR3 bases are TGTGCCAGTAGGGGGACTAGCGGATACACCGGGGAGCTGTTTTTT.